A selection of T cell receptor beta chains follows, all from one sample in a study of control samples from healthy donors and cancer patients. The repertoire was sequenced with immunoSEQ multiplex PCR; TCRdb's copy has only in-frame clones and lacks some. The repertoire holds 60,000 to 100,000 clones, with 75% to 90% as singletons. The sequencing sample was made of blood. Source of these receptors: a man aged 45-65 years in good health. CDR3s include the opening cysteine and the closing phenylalanine or tryptophan. Each record gives: CDR3 DNA, CDR3 protein, D gene, J gene, V gene, clone size. A D gene is named only where the DNA matches it firmly. Size is stated for part of the rows, as once, few or many counts, or as a class when the clone is expanded.

TGTGCCAGCAGTAGAACCGGGACACAGTCCTACGAGCAGTACTTC | CASSRTGTQSYEQYF | . | TRBJ2-7 | TRBV6-5 | .
TGTGCCAGCAGCCATTCTGGGACAGGGGTTTCCTACGAGCAGTACTTC | CASSHSGTGVSYEQYF | TRBD1 | TRBJ2-7 | TRBV3-1/TRBV3-2 | .
TGTGCCAGGACCCCCCTCCACTTT | CARTPLHF | . | TRBJ1-6 | TRBV11-2 | .
TGTGCCAGCAGCTTTCGCGGAAACGAAAAACTGTTTTTT | CASSFRGNEKLFF | . | TRBJ1-4 | TRBV7-9 | .
TGTGCCAGCAGCTACAGGGATGAGACCCAGTACTTC | CASSYRDETQYF | . | TRBJ2-5 | TRBV11-3 | once
TGCGCCAGCAGCAAGGGACAGGGAATTACAGCTTTCTTT | CASSKGQGITAFF | TRBD1 | TRBJ1-1 | TRBV10-2 | .
TGTGCCAGCAGGGTGACGGGAGCTAATGAAAAACTGTTTTTT | CASRVTGANEKLFF | . | TRBJ1-4 | TRBV6-5 | .
TGTGCCAGTAGCCCCGACCCTTCTAACTATGGCTACACCTTC | CASSPDPSNYGYTF | . | TRBJ1-2 | TRBV19 | .
TGTGCCAGCAGCGTCGGGGACGGATACAATCAGCCCCAGCATTTT | CASSVGDGYNQPQHF | . | TRBJ1-5 | TRBV7-9 | .
TGTGCCAGCAGTTTGGGACAGGGCTGGAACACTGAAGCTTTCTTT | CASSLGQGWNTEAFF | TRBD1 | TRBJ1-1 | TRBV6-2/TRBV6-3 | .
TGTGCCAGCAGCCCGGGGACAGGGCTTCGGGACACTGAAGCTTTCTTT | CASSPGTGLRDTEAFF | TRBD1 | TRBJ1-1 | TRBV5-6 | once
TGTGCCAGCAGCTTAGCCTACCGGGACTCGCGCACAGATACGCAGTATTTT | CASSLAYRDSRTDTQYF | . | TRBJ2-3 | TRBV7-2 | .
TGTGCCAGCAGCTACGGACAGGGGAACTCTGGGGCCAACGTCCTGACTTTC | CASSYGQGNSGANVLTF | TRBD1 | TRBJ2-6 | TRBV7-6 | once
TGCGCCAGCAGCCAAGATAGACTAGCGGGCGAGCAGTACTTC | CASSQDRLAGEQYF | TRBD2 | TRBJ2-7 | TRBV4-1 | .
TGTGCCAGCAGCACGGGACAGCAGAACTATGGCTACACCTTC | CASSTGQQNYGYTF | TRBD1 | TRBJ1-2 | TRBV5-4 | .
TGTGCCAGCAGCTTAGCGGGGACAGTCTACGAGCAGTACTTC | CASSLAGTVYEQYF | TRBD1 | TRBJ2-7 | TRBV7-2 | .
TGTGCCAGCAGCCTACAGGGGGCAACTAATGAAAAACTGTTTTTT | CASSLQGATNEKLFF | TRBD1 | TRBJ1-4 | TRBV2 | .
. | CASILAQGAGEQYF | . | TRBJ2-7 | TRBV5-5 | once
TGTGCCAGCAGTTCAGCTACACCCAGGACGGAGGATTATGGCTACACCTTC | CASSSATPRTEDYGYTF | . | TRBJ1-2 | TRBV27 | .
TGTGCCAACTTGGTTTTGAGGGGGATCTACAATGAGCAGTTCTTC | CANLVLRGIYNEQFF | . | TRBJ2-1 | TRBV2 | .
TGTGCCACCAGCAGAGCCCTGCGGGGCGGGGGGCAGCGAGAGACCCAGTACTTC | CATSRALRGGGQRETQYF | TRBD2 | TRBJ2-5 | TRBV15 | .
TGTGCCAGTCAGGACAGTGGAGATTCACCCCTCCACTTT | CASQDSGDSPLHF | . | TRBJ1-6 | TRBV19 | .
TGCGCCAGCAGTCACGAATCGTGCGGGAGGGGCTATGGCTACACCTTC | CASSHESCGRGYGYTF | . | TRBJ1-2 | TRBV23-1 | .
TGTGCCAGTAGTCAAGAGCGGGGGGCGGGCGTCGATGAGCAGTTCTTC | CASSQERGAGVDEQFF | TRBD2 | TRBJ2-1 | TRBV19 | .
TGTGCCAGCAGCTTGCCGGGACCGGGGGCGACCCAGTACTTC | CASSLPGPGATQYF | . | TRBJ2-5 | TRBV5-4 | .
TGTGCCAGCAGCCGCGGACCTACAGATACGCAGTATTTT | CASSRGPTDTQYF | . | TRBJ2-3 | TRBV7-2 | once
TGTGCCAGCTCACCGGGCGGTGAAAAACTGTTTTTT | CASSPGGEKLFF | . | TRBJ1-4 | TRBV18 | .
TGTGCCAGTAGTATAGATACCGGGGGGGGCCAAGATACGCAGTATTTT | CASSIDTGGGQDTQYF | TRBD2 | TRBJ2-3 | TRBV19 | .
TGTGCCAGCAGCTTAGCGTACGGGGGGCTAAACACCGGGGAGCTGTTTTTT | CASSLAYGGLNTGELFF | . | TRBJ2-2 | TRBV11-3 | .
TGTGCCACCAGTGATTCCCCTACTAGCGGGAGGGGAGATACGCAGTATTTT | CATSDSPTSGRGDTQYF | TRBD2 | TRBJ2-3 | TRBV24-1 | .
TGTGCCAGCAGTGTGACAGGGTATACCGGGGAGCTGTTTTTT | CASSVTGYTGELFF | TRBD1 | TRBJ2-2 | TRBV6-4 | .
TGTGCCTGGAGTAGGGGGGCATCTGGAAACACCATATATTTT | CAWSRGASGNTIYF | . | TRBJ1-3 | TRBV30 | .
TGCGCCAGCAGCCAAGATAATGCGGGGGGGGGCACAGATACGCAGTATTTT | CASSQDNAGGGTDTQYF | TRBD2 | TRBJ2-3 | TRBV4-3 | .
TGTGCTAGTGGTCCACGGACAGGGGACAACAATGAGCAGTTCTTC | CASGPRTGDNNEQFF | TRBD1 | TRBJ2-1 | TRBV12-5 | once
TGTGCCAGCAGCTTGCGTGGCCGGGGGCAAGAGACCCAGTACTTC | CASSLRGRGQETQYF | . | TRBJ2-5 | TRBV5-6 | few
TGTGCCAGTAGTATATCTACCGGGACAGGGGTACTTAATGAAAAACTGTTTTTT | CASSISTGTGVLNEKLFF | TRBD1 | TRBJ1-4 | TRBV19 | .
TGTGCCAGCAGCTTGCTAGCGGGGGGGCTCTCCTACAATGAGCAGTTCTTC | CASSLLAGGLSYNEQFF | TRBD2 | TRBJ2-1 | TRBV5-4 | .
TGTGCCAGCAGTTACGTGGGACAGGGTGAAGCTTTCTTT | CASSYVGQGEAFF | TRBD1 | TRBJ1-1 | TRBV6-5 | once
TGTGCCAGCAGCACCCCGGGACTAGCGGGCCTGGGGGAGCAGTTCTTC | CASSTPGLAGLGEQFF | TRBD2 | TRBJ2-1 | TRBV6-2/TRBV6-3 | .
TGTGCCTGGAGTCACATGGCAGGGGGCAGTACGCAGTATTTT | CAWSHMAGGSTQYF | TRBD1 | TRBJ2-3 | TRBV30 | .
TGTGCCAGCAGCTTAGGAACAGGGAGCGGCTACACCTTC | CASSLGTGSGYTF | . | TRBJ1-2 | TRBV11-2 | .
TGTGCCAGTAAGGAACCGGGACAGGACTTTTATCAGCCCCAGCATTTT | CASKEPGQDFYQPQHF | TRBD1 | TRBJ1-5 | TRBV19 | .
TGTGCCAGCAGCGGGGGTCCCACCGGGGAGCTGTTTTTT | CASSGGPTGELFF | . | TRBJ2-2 | TRBV7-6 | .
TGTGCCTTCAAAAAGGGGACTAGCGTTATCTCCGGGGAGCTGTTTTTT | CAFKKGTSVISGELFF | TRBD2 | TRBJ2-2 | TRBV30 | .
TGTGCCAGCAGTTACGACGGGGACTCCTACGAGCAGTACTTC | CASSYDGDSYEQYF | . | TRBJ2-7 | TRBV6-5 | .
TGTGCCAGCCTCATGGACAGGACTAGCAATCAGCCCCAGCATTTT | CASLMDRTSNQPQHF | TRBD1 | TRBJ1-5 | TRBV2 | .
TGTGCCAGCATCTTAGGGAGTGGAGGGCAAGAGACCCAGTACTTC | CASILGSGGQETQYF | . | TRBJ2-5 | TRBV7-2 | .
TGTGCCAGCTCAAGGGGGGGGAGTGCTGAAGCTTTCTTT | CASSRGGSAEAFF | . | TRBJ1-1 | TRBV6-5 | .
TGTGCCAGCAGCGTGTACCCCGACGGGGGAGAAACAGATACGCAGTATTTT | CASSVYPDGGETDTQYF | . | TRBJ2-3 | TRBV9 | .
TGTGCTAGTGGAACCGGGACCCTCTACGAGCAGTACTTC | CASGTGTLYEQYF | . | TRBJ2-7 | TRBV12-5 | .
TGTGCCAGCAGCTTCAGGGTTGAAAAACTGTTTTTT | CASSFRVEKLFF | . | TRBJ1-4 | TRBV5-5 | .
TGCGCCAGCAGCCCCGGTTCCCGGGATGAAAAACTGTTTTTT | CASSPGSRDEKLFF | . | TRBJ1-4 | TRBV4-1 | .
TGTGCCTGTGACGGGGCGAACGGCCCCAATCAGCCCCAGCATTTT | CACDGANGPNQPQHF | . | TRBJ1-5 | TRBV30 | once
TGTGCCAGCAGCTCCCCAGGGGCCGGGGGCTCTGGAAACACCATATATTTT | CASSSPGAGGSGNTIYF | . | TRBJ1-3 | TRBV7-3 | .
TGTGCCAGCAGCCGGAATACAGGGGCGAATCAGCCCCAGCATTTT | CASSRNTGANQPQHF | TRBD1 | TRBJ1-5 | TRBV7-8 | .
TGTGCCAGCAAGTTCGGGTCGTCTGGCTACACCTTC | CASKFGSSGYTF | . | TRBJ1-2 | TRBV6-5 | .